This T cell receptor beta chain came from a study of blood T cell repertoires in COVID-19. Looking at the study overall: The analysed material was cDNA or gDNA that came from T cells, B-cell-depleted T cells, or PBMCs.

Germline-derived CDR1 and CDR2 are LGHDT and YNNKEL (reference sequence). The CDR3 sequence is 13 residues long. Trimming pared 4 bases from V and 1 base from J, leaving 2 bases between. Sequenced by immunoSEQ multiplex PCR; TCRdb stores in-frame clones only, minus some. The repertoire has around 190,000 clones, about 81% of them found once; the top ten carry about 9%. Participant reports of clinical history set cohort assignment. This TCR was sampled from a man aged 35 to 55 who had recovered from COVID-19. Material: PBMCs or T cells enriched from blood (not recorded which). The chain joins TRBV3-1 (or the pseudogene TRBV3-2) to TRBJ2-6; D gene uncertain. The CDR3 loop is CASSPSGANVLTF. CDR3 coding DNA: TGTGCCAGCAGCCCGTCTGGGGCCAACGTCCTGACTTTC.